One sample yielded the 15 T cell receptor beta chains listed below, sequenced in a study of beta chain features in type 1 diabetes. Overall study findings and caveats: All four CD4+ subsets from Type 1 diabetes patients carried moderately but significantly shorter TCRB CDR3s.

The isolated RNA, all of it, was reverse transcribed, so expressed TCRB transcripts were what got sequenced. Assay: immunoSEQ multiplex PCR; the TCRdb copy retains only in-frame clones and omits some. Of about 700,000 clones listed, roughly 13% are singletons. These receptors have no identified antigens. What was sequenced was naive CD4+ T cells from blood. The receptors shown here come from a man between 18 and 35 years old with type 1 diabetes.

The chain is built from TRBV28 and TRBJ1-1, with unresolved D. Trimming pared 10 bases from V and 4 bases from J, leaving 10 bases between. This CDR3 contains 11 residues. Germline V gene sequence: CDR1 MDHEN, CDR2 SYDVKM. The CDR3 loop is CAIYRGTEAFF. In nucleotides, the CDR3 is TGTGCCATTTATCGGGGCACTGAAGCTTTCTTT.

This chain links TRBV7-6 with TRBJ2-7; D not certain. The CDR3 runs 15 residues. V shed 0 bases and J shed 0 bases, with 9 bases lying between them. Germline V gives CDR1 SGHVS, CDR2 FNYEAQ. The CDR3 nucleotides are TGTGCCAGCAGCTTAGCAGAAAGGAGCTCCTACGAGCAGTACTTC. Amino acids: CASSLAERSSYEQYF.

The gene calls are TRBV29-1 and TRBJ2-5, with D perhaps TRBD2 (7 bases). The CDR3 totals 14 residues. Per the germline V gene, CDR1 is SQVTM and CDR2 is ANQGSEA. Trimming removed 7 bases from V and 0 bases from J, with 15 bases in between. CDR3 sequence (DNA): TGCAGCGCCCGGGGGGCAGGCTACCAAGAGACCCAGTACTTC. As protein: CSARGAGYQETQYF.

The chain recombines TRBV7-6 with TRBJ2-7; 7 bases are a match to TRBD1. V shed 3 bases and J 2 bases; nucleotides not matched to a gene: 1. The CDR3 is 13 amino acids. Per germline, CDR1 SGHVS and CDR2 FNYEAQ. CDR3: CASSFGTAYEQYF. CDR3 coding DNA: TGTGCCAGCAGCTTCGGGACAGCCTACGAGCAGTACTTC.

The chain uses TRBV12-2 and TRBJ2-7. TRBV12-2 is assigned pseudogene status. The CDR3 is 11 amino acids. CDR3 sequence reads: CASRSLGEQYF. The DNA of the CDR3 is TGTGCAAGTCGCTCACTGGGGGAGCAGTACTTC.

This clone was observed a few times. Distinct nucleotide sequences in the sample also encode this CDR3. In DNA form, the CDR3 reads TGTGCCTGGAGTGCTGGGACAGATACGCAGTATTTT. Amino acids: CAWSAGTDTQYF. V usage is TRBV30 and J usage is TRBJ2-3; D is unclear. CDR3 length: 12 residues. With 1 base removed from V and 3 bases from J, the gap between germline ends came to 5 bases. The germline V gene has CDR1 GTSNPN and CDR2 SVGIG (reference sequence).

In DNA, the CDR3 is TGTGCCAGCTCACCGCAGGATAACATTAACTATGGCTACACCTTC. Protein sequence: CASSPQDNINYGYTF. The chain is built from TRBV18 and TRBJ1-2; no clear D gene. The germline gives CDR1 KGHSH, CDR2 LQKENI. This CDR3 is built from 15 residues. The V end lost 3 bases, the J end lost 1 base, and 12 bases lay between the germline ends.

In regard to this clone: At one boundary the junction diverges from the germline segment, which might be a read error. This chain uses TRBV5-4 with TRBJ2-7; perhaps TRBD1 as D (6 bases). The CDR3 is made up of 13 amino acids. Germline values: CDR1 SGHNT, CDR2 YYREEE (reference sequence). The chain's CDR3 is CASTLDRSYEQYF. The DNA for the CDR3 is TGTGCCAGCACCTTGGACAGATCCTACGAGCAGTACTTC.

V and J are TRBV7-9 and TRBJ2-3; 14 bases align to TRBD2. CDR3 length: 17 residues. After removal of 4 bases from V and 0 bases from J, the junction contained 3 bases not matched to a gene. Germline V CDR1 and CDR2: SEHNR, FQNEAQ (reference sequence). This CDR3 is CASSSGLAGVSTDTQYF. The DNA of the CDR3 is TGTGCCAGCAGCTCGGGACTAGCGGGGGTGAGCACAGATACGCAGTATTTT.

V usage is TRBV14 and J usage is TRBJ2-4, with 7 bases that match TRBD2. V dropped 1 base and J dropped 8; count of bases not matched to a gene: 11. There are 16 residues in the CDR3. CDR1 and CDR2 from the germline V gene are SGHDN and FVKESK. The CDR3 sequence is CASSQVGGLSGDIQYF. The DNA of the CDR3 is TGTGCCAGCAGCCAAGTTGGAGGGTTAAGCGGGGACATTCAGTACTTC.

In this sample, this clone turned up a few times. This rearrangement joins TRBV2 to TRBJ1-5, with D possibly TRBD1 on 6 matching bases. Deletions cut 6 bases from V and 1 base from J, with 19 bases between. The germline CDR1 and CDR2 sequences are SNHLY and FYNNEI. The CDR3 sequence is 17 residues long. The CDR3, as DNA: TGTGCCAGCAGCACCGGGGGCCGGGGGAACAGCAATCAGCCCCAGCATTTT. This gives the protein CASSTGGRGNSNQPQHF.

As regards this clone: This CDR3 is also generated by other DNA sequences in the sample. The DNA of the CDR3 is TGTGCCAGCAGCTTAGACAGGGTTGGAGATACGCAGTATTTT. Protein product: CASSLDRVGDTQYF. The V and J genes are TRBV7-9 and TRBJ2-3; D is possibly TRBD1 (6 bases). The CDR3 contains 14 residues. V lost 1 base, J lost 5 bases, and 10 bases lay in between. The germline gives CDR1 SEHNR, CDR2 FQNEAQ (reference sequence).

The chain recombines TRBV6-5 with TRBJ1-5; possible D gene TRBD1, 5 bases. Germline CDR1 MNHEY, CDR2 SVGAGI. With 1 base removed from V and 7 bases from J, the gap between germline ends came to 11 bases. There are 14 residues in the CDR3. CDR3 DNA sequence: TGTGCCAGCAGTTACTGGCAGGGTGGACAGCCCCAGCATTTT. The encoded protein is CASSYWQGGQPQHF.

The chain is built from TRBV9 and TRBJ2-5, with 7 bases aligning to TRBD2. The length of the CDR3 is 15 residues. The J segment lost 5 bases and the V segment lost 3 bases, leaving 10 bases of the junction unmatched. The germline V gene encodes CDR1 SGDLS and CDR2 YYNGEE. The CDR3 loop reads CASSERASGVETQYF. The DNA of the CDR3 is TGTGCCAGCAGCGAGAGGGCGAGCGGGGTGGAGACCCAGTACTTC.

The chain combines TRBV6-6 with TRBJ1-1; 7 nucleotides align to TRBD1. The CDR3 totals 13 residues. Germline CDR1 reads MNHNY; CDR2 reads SVGAGI (reference sequence). V shed 5 bases, J shed 6 bases, and the junction held 6 bases outside the gene matches. CDR3 sequence (DNA): TGTGCCAGCAGTCGGGACAGTGGCTCTGAAGCTTTCTTT. Translation gives CASSRDSGSEAFF.